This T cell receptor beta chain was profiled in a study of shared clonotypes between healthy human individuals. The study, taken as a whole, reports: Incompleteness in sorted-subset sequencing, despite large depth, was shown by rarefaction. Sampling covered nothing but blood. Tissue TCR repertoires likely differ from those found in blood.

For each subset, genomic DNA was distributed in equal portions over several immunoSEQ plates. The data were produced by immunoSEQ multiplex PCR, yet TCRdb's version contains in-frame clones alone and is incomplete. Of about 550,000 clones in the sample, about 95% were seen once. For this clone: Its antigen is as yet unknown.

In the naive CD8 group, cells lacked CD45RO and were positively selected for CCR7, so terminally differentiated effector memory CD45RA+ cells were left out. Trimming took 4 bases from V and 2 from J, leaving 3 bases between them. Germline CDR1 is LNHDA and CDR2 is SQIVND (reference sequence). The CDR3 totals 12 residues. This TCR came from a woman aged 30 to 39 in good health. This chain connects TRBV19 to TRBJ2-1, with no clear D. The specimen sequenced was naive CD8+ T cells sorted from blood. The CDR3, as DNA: TGTGCCAGTAGTAAAGCCTACAATGAGCAGTTCTTC. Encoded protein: CASSKAYNEQFF.